Following are 20 T cell receptor beta chains from one sample sequenced in a study of T cells expressing NK-cell markers (dated by TCRdb to about 2020). The method was 5' RACE. TCRdb lists the instrument as Illumina HiSeq 2000. TCRdb reprocessed the raw reads; every CDR3 protein sequence is a single record, and DNA is not supplied. The data table for this sample lists about 460,000 distinct CDR3 sequences. 1.4% of the sample is held by the ten biggest clonotypes. The sequencing input was blood T cells: a sorted CD56 or NKG2C T cell subset, CD4+ or CD8+ T cells, or bulk PBMC T cells (not recorded which). These receptor sequences come from a woman aged 45-65 years in good health. Donor details come from another sample of the same person, matched by shared clones.

The chain employs TRBV20-1 and TRBJ2-3; TCRdb's D call, TRBD2, is unchecked because there is no DNA. Germline V gene sequence: CDR1 DFQATT, CDR2 SNEGSKA (reference sequence). CDR3 length equals 16 residues. The CDR3 loop is CSAALKAGGITDTQYF.

The V gene is TRBV24-1, the J gene TRBJ2-3; the TCRdb D gene call, TRBD2, has no DNA to confirm it. This CDR3 has 14 residues. From germline, CDR1 is KGHDR and CDR2 SFDVKD. The CDR3 spells CATSGTSGTDTQYF.

CDR3 region: CASSLVPGSEQYF. The V gene is TRBV7-9, the J gene TRBJ2-7. Germline V gene lookup returns CDR1 SEHNR and CDR2 FQNEAQ (reference sequence). CDR3 length equals 13 residues.

The chain links TRBV5-6 to TRBJ2-1; with no DNA, the TCRdb D assignment of TRBD2 cannot be verified. This CDR3 region has 14 residues. The germline gives CDR1 SGHDT, CDR2 YYEEEE. The CDR3 here is CASSRGRELYEQFF.

The rearrangement links TRBV4-1 to TRBJ2-3; absent DNA, TCRdb's TRBD1 call cannot be checked. This CDR3 has 15 amino acids. The germline V gene encodes CDR1 MGHRA and CDR2 YSYEKL. Here the CDR3 reads CASSRPGTSPDTQYF.

The chain joins TRBV12-3 or TRBV12-4 to TRBJ1-1; no DNA is available, so the TRBD1 call from TCRdb remains unchecked. The CDR3 is 15 residues long. CDR3 loop: CASSFRQGVPNEAFF.

The J gene is TRBJ2-2, the V gene TRBV7-2; TCRdb indicates TRBD2, and absent DNA this call remains unverified. The CDR3 totals 14 residues. CDR1 SGHTA and CDR2 FQGNSA come from the germline V gene. The CDR3 here is CASSETSSTGELFF.

J is TRBJ2-3 and V is TRBV11-3. The germline V gene has CDR1 SGHNT and CDR2 YENEEA. The CDR3 is 13 amino acids. CDR3 sequence: CASKIKVTDTQYF. The full variable domain, rest sourced from reference TRBV11-3 and TRBJ2-3, is EAGVVQSPRYKIIEKKQPVAFWCNPISGHNTLYWYLQNLGQGPELLIRYENEEAVDDSQLPKDRFSAERLKGVDSTLKIQPAELGDSAVYLCASKIKVTDTQYFGPGTRLTVL.

The chain combines TRBV2 with TRBJ2-1; the TCRdb call, TRBD1, lacks DNA for checking. The CDR3 contains 19 residues. Germline CDR1 and CDR2: SNHLY and FYNNEI. This CDR3 reads CASSGGTGGLVAGVYEQFF.

The genes are TRBV5-1 and TRBJ2-1. This CDR3 comprises 14 residues. Germline-derived CDR1 and CDR2 are SGHRS and YFSETQ. This CDR3 reads CASRVGSKDNEQFF.

The CDR3 sequence is CASSFRGGTGLDTQYF. The chain is built from TRBV12-3 or TRBV12-4 and TRBJ2-3; the TRBD2 assignment by TCRdb is unverifiable without DNA. This CDR3 contains 16 residues.

The rearrangement uses TRBV5-6 and TRBJ2-2; TCRdb's D call of TRBD2 is untestable without DNA. Germline CDR1 SGHDT, CDR2 YYEEEE. The CDR3 extends over 13 amino acids. The CDR3 protein is CASGRAGIGELFF.

The gene calls are TRBV14 and TRBJ2-3. This CDR3 contains 11 residues. Looked up from germline, CDR1 is SGHDN and CDR2 is FVKESK. This CDR3 is CASGIGDTQYF. Combining the CDR3 with reference TRBV14 and TRBJ2-3 gives the whole variable domain EAGVTQFPSHSVIEKGQTVTLRCDPISGHDNLYWYRRVMGKEIKFLLHFVKESKQDESGMPNNRFLAERTGGTYSTLKVQPAELEDSGVYFCASGIGDTQYFGPGTRLTVL.

V usage is TRBV3-1 and J usage is TRBJ2-1; TCRdb picks TRBD2, but there is no DNA to check that call. Germline CDR1 reads LGHDT; CDR2 reads YNNKEL (reference sequence). This CDR3 has 16 amino acids. The CDR3 spells CASSRFPGVGGDEQFF.

The chain combines TRBV9 with TRBJ2-2; TCRdb outputs TRBD2, but without DNA this stays unchecked. The CDR3 sequence is 15 residues long. Germline V lookup: CDR1 SGDLS, CDR2 YYNGEE. The CDR3 sequence: CASSVSGRGTGELFF.

The J gene is TRBJ1-2, the V gene TRBV10-3; TCRdb reports TRBD1, a call that lacks DNA to check it against. This CDR3 comprises 13 residues. Germline assignment: CDR1 ENHRY and CDR2 SYGVKD. This CDR3 reads CAITMTGRNGYTF.

V and J are TRBV2 and TRBJ2-3; TCRdb gives TRBD2 as the D gene, but with no DNA this cannot be confirmed. The CDR3 totals 14 residues. Looked up from germline, CDR1 is SNHLY and CDR2 is FYNNEI. CDR3 residues: CASNLAGVTDTQYF.

V and J are TRBV5-1 and TRBJ2-2; TCRdb names TRBD1, which stays unverified in the absence of DNA. Germline V gene sequence: CDR1 SGHRS, CDR2 YFSETQ. This CDR3 is built from 13 residues. This chain's CDR3 is CASSPGGTGELFF.

The chain combines TRBV5-1 with TRBJ1-1; TCRdb's D call, TRBD1, is unchecked because there is no DNA. This CDR3 has 14 amino acids. In germline, CDR1 is SGHRS, CDR2 YFSETQ. The CDR3 region is CASSLEGGYPRAFF.

The chain recombines TRBV24-1 with TRBJ2-7; TCRdb reports TRBD2, a call that lacks DNA to check it against. CDR3 length: 12 amino acids. The V gene's germline CDR1 is KGHDR and CDR2 SFDVKD. The CDR3 spells CATSEGTNEQYF.